This TCR beta chain was recovered during a study of beta chain features in type 1 diabetes. Across the study: No age, gender or cell yield differences were seen between patients and healthy donors.

Study findings and constraints: Type 1 diabetes patients showed a moderate but significant shortening of TCRB CDR3s in all four CD4+ subsets. Among patients, naive, central memory and Treg TCRB repertoires appeared more similar than among healthy donors. Using cDNA template may skew counts toward highly expressing activated cells.

V was clipped by 4 bases and J by 2 bases, with 10 bases between them. Germline V gene sequence: CDR1 SGHDT, CDR2 YYEEEE. The CDR3 has 15 residues. Every isolated RNA sample was fully reverse transcribed, so sequencing captured expressed TCRB transcripts. Sequencing was performed with immunoSEQ multiplex PCR; in TCRdb, only in-frame clones are kept and a portion is missing. This sample carries approximately 280,000 clones, about 15% of them seen once, and the ten largest clones take roughly 0.015%. CD45RO/CCR7/CD25/CD127/CD95/CD27 sorting isolated CD4+ naive, central memory, regulatory and stem cell-like memory cells. As concerns this clone: Antigen unknown.

The sample taken for sequencing was naive CD4+ T cells from blood. The chain has TRBV5-6 and TRBJ2-6, with D possibly matching TRBD1 (6 bases). This sequence was found in a man younger than 30 with type 1 diabetes. For the CDR3, the DNA is TGTGCCAGCAGCCCTACAGGGACTGGGGCCAACGTCCTGACTTTC. This encodes CASSPTGTGANVLTF.